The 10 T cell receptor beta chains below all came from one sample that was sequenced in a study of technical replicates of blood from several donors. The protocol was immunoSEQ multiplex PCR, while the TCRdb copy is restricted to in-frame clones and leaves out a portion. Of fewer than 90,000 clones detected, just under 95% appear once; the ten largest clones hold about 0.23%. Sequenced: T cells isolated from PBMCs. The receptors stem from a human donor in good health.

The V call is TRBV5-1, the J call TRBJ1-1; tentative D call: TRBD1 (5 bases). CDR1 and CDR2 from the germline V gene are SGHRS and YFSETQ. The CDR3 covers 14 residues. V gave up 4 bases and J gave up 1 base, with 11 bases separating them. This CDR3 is CASSGGTANTEAFF. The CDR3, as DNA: TGCGCCAGCAGCGGCGGGACGGCGAACACTGAAGCTTTCTTT.

The CDR3, as DNA: TGTGCCAGCAGCTTGCGCGGCAGGGGGAGAACTGAAGCTTTCTTT. This sequence encodes CASSLRGRGRTEAFF. The chain combines TRBV5-4 with TRBJ1-1; TRBD1 matches at 7 bases. The CDR3 has 15 amino acids. Germline V CDR1 and CDR2: SGHNT, YYREEE (reference sequence). V lost 1 base and J lost 5; bases outside the gene matches: 8.

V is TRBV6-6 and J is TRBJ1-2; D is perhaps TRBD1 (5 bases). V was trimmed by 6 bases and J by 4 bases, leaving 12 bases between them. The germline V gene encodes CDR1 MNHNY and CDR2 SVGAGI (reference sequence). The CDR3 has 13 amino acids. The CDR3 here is CASSSTGTYGYTF. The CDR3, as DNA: TGTGCCAGCAGCTCCACAGGAACCTATGGCTACACCTTC.

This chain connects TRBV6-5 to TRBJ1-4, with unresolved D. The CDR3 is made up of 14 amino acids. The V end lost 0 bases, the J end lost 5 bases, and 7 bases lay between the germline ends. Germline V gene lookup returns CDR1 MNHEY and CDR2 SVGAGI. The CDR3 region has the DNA TGTGCCAGCAGTTACTCGACGGGGAATGAAAAACTGTTTTTT. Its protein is CASSYSTGNEKLFF.

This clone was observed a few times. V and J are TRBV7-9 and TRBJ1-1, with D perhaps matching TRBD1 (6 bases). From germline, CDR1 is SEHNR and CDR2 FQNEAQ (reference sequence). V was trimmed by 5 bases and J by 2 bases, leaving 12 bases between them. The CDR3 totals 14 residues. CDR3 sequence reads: CASSTRTVNTEAFF. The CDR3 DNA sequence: TGTGCCAGCAGCACACGGACAGTAAACACTGAAGCTTTCTTT.

The CDR3 spells CASSRFWSSSSYNEQFF. Written as DNA, the CDR3 is TGTGCCAGCAGTCGTTTTTGGTCTTCGAGCTCCTACAATGAGCAGTTCTTC. The chain couples TRBV5-6 to TRBJ2-1; D is undetermined. Between the trimmed V and J ends, which lost 5 bases and 0 bases, there was a span of 18 bases. The V gene's germline CDR1 is SGHDT and CDR2 YYEEEE. The CDR3 runs 17 residues.

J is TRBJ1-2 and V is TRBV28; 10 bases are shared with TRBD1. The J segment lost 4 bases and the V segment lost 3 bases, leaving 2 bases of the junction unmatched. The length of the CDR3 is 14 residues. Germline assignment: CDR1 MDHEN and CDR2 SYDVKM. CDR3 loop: CASSFGDRGYGYTF. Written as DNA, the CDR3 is TGTGCCAGCAGTTTCGGGGACAGGGGCTATGGCTACACCTTC.

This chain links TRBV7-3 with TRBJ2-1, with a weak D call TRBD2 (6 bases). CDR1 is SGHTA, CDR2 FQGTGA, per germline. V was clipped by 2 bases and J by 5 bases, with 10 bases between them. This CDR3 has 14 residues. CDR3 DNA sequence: TGTGCCAGCAGCTTATCTAGCGCGAACAATGAGCAGTTCTTC. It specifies CASSLSSANNEQFF.

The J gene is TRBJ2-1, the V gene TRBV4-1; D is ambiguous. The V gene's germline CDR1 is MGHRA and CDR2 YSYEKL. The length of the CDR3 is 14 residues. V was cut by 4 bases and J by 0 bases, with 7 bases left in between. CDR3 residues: CASSPSNSYNEQFF. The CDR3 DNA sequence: TGCGCCAGCAGCCCTAGTAACTCCTACAATGAGCAGTTCTTC.

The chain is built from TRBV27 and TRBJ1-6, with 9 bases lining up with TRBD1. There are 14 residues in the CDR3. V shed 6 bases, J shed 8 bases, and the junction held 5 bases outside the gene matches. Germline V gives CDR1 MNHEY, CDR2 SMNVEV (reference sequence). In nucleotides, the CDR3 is TGTGCCAGCAGGGCCACAGGGGGCTATTCACCCCTCCACTTT. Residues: CASRATGGYSPLHF.